Presented here are 29 T cell receptor beta chains from one specimen sequenced in a study of blood T cell repertoires in COVID-19. Produced via immunoSEQ multiplex PCR; TCRdb's table is partial and in-frame only. The data hold a few hundred thousand clones, with 85% observed a single time. Specimen: peripheral blood. All receptors derive from a woman between 18 and 29 years old with acute or convalescent COVID-19.

Of note for this clone: A read error may produce the germline difference seen at one junction end. V gene TRBV28 combines with J gene TRBJ1-3, with 10 bases aligning to TRBD1. Germline V gene lookup returns CDR1 MDHEN and CDR2 SYDVKM. The length of the CDR3 is 14 residues. The CDR3 is CASSWDRGGNIIYF. CDR3 coding DNA: TGTGCCAGCAGTTGGGACAGGGGTGGAAACATCATATATTTT.

The chain employs TRBV3-1 (or the pseudogene TRBV3-2) and TRBJ2-7; D remains ambiguous. With 2 bases removed from V and 3 bases from J, the gap between germline ends came to 8 bases. The CDR3 contains 13 residues. Germline CDR1 reads LGHDT; CDR2 reads YNNKEL (reference sequence). CDR3 amino acids: CASSQTEIYEQYF. CDR3 DNA: TGTGCCAGCAGCCAAACAGAGATCTACGAGCAGTACTTC.

The chain carries TRBV6-5 and TRBJ1-5, with D perhaps matching TRBD1 (5 bases). The V end lost 6 bases, the J end lost 1 base, and 10 bases lay between the germline ends. The CDR3 sequence is 14 residues long. Germline lookup yields CDR1 MNHEY and CDR2 SVGAGI. CDR3 bases: TGTGCCAGCAGCCGGGGGGACAGCAATCAGCCCCAGCATTTT. As protein: CASSRGDSNQPQHF.

The chain couples TRBV6-5 to TRBJ1-4, with a possible D match to TRBD1 (6 bases). The germline CDR1 and CDR2 sequences are MNHEY and SVGAGI. V was clipped by 0 bases and J by 3 bases, with 11 bases between them. This CDR3 is built from 16 residues. Here the CDR3 reads CASSYSGAGANEKLFF. The CDR3 DNA is TGTGCCAGCAGTTACTCCGGGGCAGGGGCTAATGAAAAACTGTTTTTT.

V and J are TRBV3-1 (or the pseudogene TRBV3-2) and TRBJ1-2; 9 nucleotides match TRBD1. Germline CDR1 LGHDT, CDR2 YNNKEL (reference sequence). There are 14 residues in the CDR3. V was clipped by 1 base and J by 8 bases; unmatched bases: 5. The DNA for the CDR3 is TGTGCCAGCAGCCAAGGTACAGGGGGCGAGGGCTACACCTTC. It translates to CASSQGTGGEGYTF.

This chain joins TRBV28 and TRBJ1-2; 7 positions match TRBD1. This CDR3 has 14 amino acids. V was clipped by 6 bases and J by 8 bases; unmatched bases: 12. In germline, CDR1 is MDHEN, CDR2 SYDVKM. The CDR3 nucleotides are TGTGCCAGCAGCACAAACAGGGGCGCCTGGGGCTACACCTTC. This encodes CASSTNRGAWGYTF.

This chain links TRBV9 with TRBJ2-3, with a possible D match to TRBD2 (6 bases). CDR3 length equals 15 residues. CDR1 SGDLS and CDR2 YYNGEE come from the germline V gene. V lost 0 bases, J lost 0 bases, and 8 bases lay in between. The CDR3: CASSVVAASTDTQYF. The CDR3 DNA reads TGTGCCAGCAGCGTAGTAGCGGCTAGCACAGATACGCAGTATTTT.

The chain couples TRBV5-1 to TRBJ1-3, with 7 bases lining up with TRBD1. Germline V gives CDR1 SGHRS, CDR2 YFSETQ. This CDR3 contains 15 residues. Trimming at V came to 6 bases and at J to 0 bases, leaving 6 bases not matched to a gene. The DNA of the CDR3 is TGCGCCAGCAACCAAGGGGACAGCTCTGGAAACACCATATATTTT. This sequence encodes CASNQGDSSGNTIYF.

This clone was observed a single time. The chain combines TRBV4-1 with TRBJ2-7; weak D call: TRBD2 (6 bases). The V gene lost 1 base and the J gene lost 2 bases, with 9 bases spanning the gap. CDR1 and CDR2 (germline): MGHRA, YSYEKL. The CDR3 sequence is 14 residues long. This chain's CDR3 is CASSQGLATYEQYF. The CDR3 nucleotides read TGCGCCAGCAGCCAAGGGCTAGCGACCTACGAGCAGTACTTC.

This chain uses TRBV2 with TRBJ1-2; TRBD1 might be the D (6 bases). The CDR3 runs to 14 residues. Trimming stripped 6 bases from V and 4 bases from J, with 15 bases between. Germline CDR1 is SNHLY and CDR2 is FYNNEI. DNA for the CDR3: TGTGCCAGCAGCCTAGACGCAGGGGCCTATGGCTACACCTTC. This codes for CASSLDAGAYGYTF.

The V and J genes are TRBV5-1 and TRBJ2-2, with TRBD1 matching 7 bases. This CDR3 spans 13 amino acids. Germline V gene lookup returns CDR1 SGHRS and CDR2 YFSETQ. Trimming took 6 bases from V and 7 from J; bases not matched to a gene: 6. CDR3 DNA sequence: TGCGCCAGCACCTCAACAGGGGTCGGGGAGCTGTTTTTT. Its protein product is CASTSTGVGELFF.

The rearrangement links TRBV27 to TRBJ1-5, with 12 bases that match TRBD1. CDR3 size: 16 residues. Germline loops: CDR1 MNHEY, CDR2 SMNVEV (reference sequence). Germline trimming cut 5 bases from V and 6 bases from J; bases unmatched to any gene: 8. CDR3 nucleotides: TGTGCCAGCAGTCCCCGGGACAGGGGGCCGTCTCAGCCCCAGCATTTT. As protein: CASSPRDRGPSQPQHF.

This clone occurred once. The rearrangement joins TRBV12-3 or TRBV12-4 to TRBJ2-7, with 7 bases matching TRBD2. Trimming took 3 bases from V and 2 from J; bases not matched to a gene: 1. The CDR3 contains 13 residues. In DNA, the CDR3 is TGTGCCAGCAGTTTGGCGGGAGCCTACGAGCAGTACTTC. Translation gives CASSLAGAYEQYF.

The chain couples TRBV4-1 to TRBJ2-1; a possible D gene is TRBD1 (6 bases). Germline V lookup: CDR1 MGHRA, CDR2 YSYEKL. Trimming left V 2 bases short and J 6 bases short, with 14 bases between. The CDR3 sequence is 15 residues long. In DNA form, the CDR3 reads TGCGCCAGCAGCCAATTCACAACAGGGATCAATGAGCAGTTCTTC. It translates to CASSQFTTGINEQFF.

The gene calls are TRBV6-1 and TRBJ1-2; D is perhaps TRBD1 (5 bases). V dropped 3 bases and J dropped 4 bases, with 15 bases sitting between them. The CDR3 is 15 residues long. The germline V gene has CDR1 MNHNS and CDR2 SASEGT. The CDR3 sequence: CASSESHKTVYGYTF. In DNA, the CDR3 is TGTGCCAGCAGTGAGTCGCATAAGACAGTCTATGGCTACACCTTC.

CDR3 sequence (DNA): TGTGCCAGCAGCGTCGACACTACCGGGATGTACGAGCAGTACTTC. It encodes CASSVDTTGMYEQYF. This sequence joins TRBV9 and TRBJ2-7; D possibly corresponds to TRBD2 (5 bases). The germline CDR1 and CDR2 sequences are SGDLS and YYNGEE. V shed 2 bases and J shed 4 bases, with 16 bases lying between them. This CDR3 has 15 amino acids. Together with reference TRBV9 and TRBJ2-7, the CDR3 gives the full variable domain: DSGVTQTPKHLITATGQRVTLRCSPRSGDLSVYWYQQSLDQGLQFLIQYYNGEERAKGNILERFSAQQFPDLHSELNLSSLELGDSALYFCASSVDTTGMYEQYFGPGTRLTVT.

V is TRBV30 and J is TRBJ1-1, with TRBD1 identical over 9 bases. The CDR3 length is 16 residues. The germline V gene has CDR1 GTSNPN and CDR2 SVGIG (reference sequence). V lost 2 bases, J lost 5 bases, and 12 bases stayed unmatched. The CDR3 DNA follows: TGTGCCTGGAGTTCAACAGGGGGCGGTGCGGGAACTGAAGCTTTCTTT. Encoded protein: CAWSSTGGGAGTEAFF.

J is TRBJ2-7 and V is TRBV2; the D gene is possibly TRBD1 (6 bases). CDR1 and CDR2 from the germline V gene are SNHLY and FYNNEI. CDR3 size: 12 residues. The V and J ends lost 8 bases and 4 bases respectively, with 12 bases between them. CDR3 nucleotide sequence: TGTGCCAGCGAAAGGGGGTTGTACGAGCAGTACTTC. Amino acid sequence: CASERGLYEQYF. The full variable domain, rest sourced from reference TRBV2 and TRBJ2-7, is EPEVTQTPSHQVTQMGQEVILRCVPISNHLYFYWYRQILGQKVEFLVSFYNNEISEKSEIFDDQFSVERPDGSNFTLKIRSTKLEDSAMYFCASERGLYEQYFGPGTRLTVT.

J is TRBJ1-2 and V is TRBV3-1 (or the pseudogene TRBV3-2); D is unclear. V lost 6 bases to trimming and J lost 0 bases, with 14 bases between them. This CDR3 is built from 15 residues. In germline, CDR1 is LGHDT, CDR2 YNNKEL (reference sequence). The CDR3 DNA reads TGTGCCAGCAGTCTGAGAGGAGGTTCTAACTATGGCTACACCTTC. This translates into CASSLRGGSNYGYTF.

This chain's CDR3 is CASSLGGGDPEAFF. The DNA for the CDR3 is TGTGCCAGCAGCTTAGGAGGGGGCGATCCTGAAGCTTTCTTT. V gene TRBV11-1 combines with J gene TRBJ1-1; 7 positions agree with TRBD1. CDR3 length equals 14 residues. The ends lost 1 base at V and 6 bases at J; junction bases unmatched: 5. Germline CDR1 is SGHAT and CDR2 is FQDESV (reference sequence).

The chain employs TRBV3-1 (or the pseudogene TRBV3-2) and TRBJ1-2; no clear D gene. CDR1 is LGHDT, CDR2 YNNKEL, per germline (reference sequence). The ends were cut back, 6 bases at V and 7 bases at J, with 15 bases in the middle. The CDR3 sequence is 13 residues long. The CDR3, as DNA: TGTGCCAGCAGAGTCGGTCCGTCGGGTGGCTACACCTTC. This codes for CASRVGPSGGYTF.

With regard to this clone: Other DNA sequences in the sample encode the same CDR3. The V and J genes are TRBV18 and TRBJ1-1; D unclear. Germline V gene lookup returns CDR1 KGHSH and CDR2 LQKENI. The CDR3 runs to 14 residues. V lost 3 bases and J lost 5, with 13 bases in between. The CDR3: CASSPGGQDTEAFF. Written as DNA, the CDR3 is TGTGCCAGCTCACCCGGAGGGCAGGATACTGAAGCTTTCTTT.

This clone was seen a single time. V usage is TRBV7-2 and J usage is TRBJ1-1; D is unresolved. This CDR3 comprises 11 residues. The germline V and J ends were trimmed by 3 bases and 4 bases, with 3 bases remaining between them. CDR1 and CDR2 (germline): SGHTA, FQGNSA. The CDR3 spells CASSFFTEAFF. CDR3 DNA: TGTGCCAGCAGCTTCTTCACTGAAGCTTTCTTT.

The genes are TRBV9 and TRBJ1-1; 8 nucleotides line up with TRBD1. V was clipped by 5 bases and J by 7 bases; unmatched bases: 10. Germline loops: CDR1 SGDLS, CDR2 YYNGEE. The CDR3 has 14 amino acids. This CDR3 reads CASSQGQVLCEAFF. CDR3 sequence (DNA): TGTGCCAGCAGTCAGGGACAGGTCCTGTGTGAAGCTTTCTTT.

The rearrangement links TRBV5-6 to TRBJ2-2; the D is unclear. Trimming took 4 bases from V and 0 from J, leaving 7 bases between them. CDR3 length: 14 residues. CDR1 and CDR2 from the germline V gene are SGHDT and YYEEEE. The CDR3 region is CASSPVANTGELFF. CDR3 nucleotides: TGTGCCAGCAGCCCGGTCGCGAACACCGGGGAGCTGTTTTTT.

The chain has TRBV4-1 and TRBJ2-7; D may be TRBD2 (5 bases). The CDR3 extends over 15 amino acids. The V gene's germline CDR1 is MGHRA and CDR2 YSYEKL. The V gene lost 1 base and the J gene lost 7 bases, with 17 bases spanning the gap. The CDR3 region is CASSQVRPSSREQYF. The CDR3 DNA sequence: TGCGCCAGCAGCCAAGTTAGGCCTAGCTCTAGGGAGCAGTACTTC.

This chain joins TRBV6-5 and TRBJ2-7; D gene unclear. Trimming took 0 bases from V and 6 from J, leaving 15 bases between them. The CDR3 loop spans 15 amino acids. The V gene's germline CDR1 is MNHEY and CDR2 SVGAGI. The CDR3 here is CASSYSGSPPGEQYF. The CDR3 DNA is TGTGCCAGCAGTTACTCTGGCAGTCCGCCTGGCGAGCAGTACTTC.

The genes are TRBV6-5 and TRBJ2-5; D gene uncertain. The CDR3 totals 15 residues. Germline loops: CDR1 MNHEY, CDR2 SVGAGI. V lost 0 bases and J 7 bases, leaving 15 bases between the germline ends. The CDR3 loop reads CASSYSMSRPGTQYF. The CDR3 DNA follows: TGTGCCAGCAGTTACTCGATGTCCCGACCGGGGACCCAGTACTTC.

The sample holds a few counts of this clone. The gene calls are TRBV5-5 and TRBJ1-2; 7 bases fit TRBD1. The CDR3 is 14 residues long. Germline V CDR1 and CDR2: SGHKS, YYEKEE (reference sequence). Trimming at V came to 0 bases and at J to 2 bases, leaving 1 base not matched to a gene. This CDR3 is CASSLGQGNYGYTF. The CDR3 DNA follows: TGTGCCAGCAGCTTGGGACAGGGAAACTATGGCTACACCTTC.